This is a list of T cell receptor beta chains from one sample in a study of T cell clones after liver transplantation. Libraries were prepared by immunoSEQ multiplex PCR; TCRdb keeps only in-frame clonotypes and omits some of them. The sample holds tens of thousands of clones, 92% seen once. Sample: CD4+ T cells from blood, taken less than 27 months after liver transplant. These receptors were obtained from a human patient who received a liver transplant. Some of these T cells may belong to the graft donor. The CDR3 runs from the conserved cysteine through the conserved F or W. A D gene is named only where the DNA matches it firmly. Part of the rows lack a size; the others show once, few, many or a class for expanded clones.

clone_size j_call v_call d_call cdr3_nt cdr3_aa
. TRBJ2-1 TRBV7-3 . TGTGCCAGCAGCCCCCCCGGGGGCGAGAACAATGAGCAGTTCTTC CASSPPGGENNEQFF
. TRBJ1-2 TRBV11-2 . TGTGCCAGCAGCTTAGGGCAGGCGAACTATGGCTACACCTTC CASSLGQANYGYTF
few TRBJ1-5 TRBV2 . TGTGCCAGCAGTGAAACAGAAGCGACGGGCAATCAGCCCCAGCATTTT CASSETEATGNQPQHF
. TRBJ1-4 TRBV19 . TGTGCCAGTAGTACCCGAGAGGGAAAACTGTTTTTT CASSTREGKLFF
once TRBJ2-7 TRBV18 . TGTGCCAGCTCGACGGACGGATACGAGCAGTACTTC CASSTDGYEQYF
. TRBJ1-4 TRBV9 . TGTGCCAGCAGCGAGGGGACAAGTAAGAGTGAAAAACTGTTTTTT CASSEGTSKSEKLFF
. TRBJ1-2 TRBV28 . TGTGCCAGCAGTCGTGGGGTGGACTATGGCTACACCTTC CASSRGVDYGYTF
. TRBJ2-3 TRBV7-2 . TGTGCCAGCAGCTTTCCCCGGAACACGCAGTATTTT CASSFPRNTQYF
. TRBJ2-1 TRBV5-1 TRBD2 TGCGCCAGCAGCTTGGCGATGGCTAGCGGATACAATGAGCAGTTCTTC CASSLAMASGYNEQFF
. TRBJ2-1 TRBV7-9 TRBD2 TGTGCCAGCAGCTTAGCGGGACTACGCTCCTACAATGAGCAGTTCTTC CASSLAGLRSYNEQFF
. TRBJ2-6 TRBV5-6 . TGTGCCAGCAGCAGACTCGACAGTTCTGGGGCCAACGTCCTGACTTTC CASSRLDSSGANVLTF
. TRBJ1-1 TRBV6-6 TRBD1 TGTGCCAGCAGTTATTCGCGGACAGGGGAAAGTGAAGCTTTCTTT CASSYSRTGESEAFF
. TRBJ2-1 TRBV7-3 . TGTGCCAGCAGCTCCTCTCTCTACAATGAGCAGTTCTTC CASSSSLYNEQFF
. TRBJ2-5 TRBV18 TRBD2 TGTGCCAGCTCGACTAGCGGGGACTTCCAAGAGACCCAGTACTTC CASSTSGDFQETQYF
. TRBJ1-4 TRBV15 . TGTGCCACCAGCAGAGACCGGGGAAACGAAAAACTGTTTTTT CATSRDRGNEKLFF
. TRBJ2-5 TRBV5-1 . TGCGCCAGCAGCACCGGACTGGGGGAGACCCAGTACTTC CASSTGLGETQYF
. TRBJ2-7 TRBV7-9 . TGTGCCAGCAGCGGGGACACTACCTACGAGCAGTACTTC CASSGDTTYEQYF
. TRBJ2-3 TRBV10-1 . TGCGCCAGCAGTGAAAAGTCAGATACGCAGTATTTT CASSEKSDTQYF
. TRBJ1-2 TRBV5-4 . TGTGCCAGCAGCCCTTGGGGGGGTGTCTATGGCTACACCTTC CASSPWGGVYGYTF
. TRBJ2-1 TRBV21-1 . TGTGCCAGCAGCAAAGCGCCGGGCCCGGCCCTCAATGAGCAGTTCTTC CASSKAPGPALNEQFF
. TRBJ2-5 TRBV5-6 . TGTGCCAGCTCCACAACGGGGGACCCCCAAGAGACCCAGTACTTC CASSTTGDPQETQYF
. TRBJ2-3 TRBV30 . TGTGCCTGGACTAGATCCACAGATACGCAGTATTTT CAWTRSTDTQYF
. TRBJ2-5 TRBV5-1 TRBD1 TGCGCCAGCAGCTTGGCCGGGGGACAGGGGGAAGAGACCCAGTACTTC CASSLAGGQGEETQYF
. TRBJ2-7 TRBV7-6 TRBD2 TGTGCCAGCAGCGTCCTAACAGGGACTAGCGGGAGCTACGAGCAGTACTTC CASSVLTGTSGSYEQYF
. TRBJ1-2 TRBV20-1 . TGCAGTGCTAGGGCAGGGTATGGCTACACCTTC CSARAGYGYTF
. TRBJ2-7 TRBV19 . TGTGCCAGTAGTATCAAGCCCCTACAGGGCTACGAGCAGTACTTC CASSIKPLQGYEQYF
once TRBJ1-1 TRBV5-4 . TGTGCCAGCAGCCCCGCAAGAGATCGGCCGGGCACTGAAGCTTTCTTT CASSPARDRPGTEAFF
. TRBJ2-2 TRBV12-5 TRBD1 TGTGCTAGTGGTCTCGGACAGGGAGGCACCGGGGAGCTGTTTTTT CASGLGQGGTGELFF
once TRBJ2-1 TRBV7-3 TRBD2 TGTGCCAGCAGCCGGACTAGCGGGAGGGACTACAATGAGCAGTTCTTC CASSRTSGRDYNEQFF
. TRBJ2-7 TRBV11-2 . TGTGCCAGCAGCCTGGCTTACGAGCAGTACTTC CASSLAYEQYF
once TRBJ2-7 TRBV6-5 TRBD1 TGTGCCAGCAGTTACGAGACAGGGGGCGCAGGGTACGAGCAGTACTTC CASSYETGGAGYEQYF
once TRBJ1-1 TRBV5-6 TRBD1 TGTGCCAGCAGCTTGGGTTCACAGGGGTCGGGTAAGAACACTGAAGCTTTCTTT CASSLGSQGSGKNTEAFF
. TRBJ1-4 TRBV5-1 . TGCGCCAGCAGCTTGGCCCAGGGGCGCGGTGAAAAACTGTTTTTT CASSLAQGRGEKLFF
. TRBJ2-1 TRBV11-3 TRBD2 TGTGCCAGCCACGGGACTAGCGGGAGTTATGAGCAGTTCTTC CASHGTSGSYEQFF
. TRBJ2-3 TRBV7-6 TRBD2 TGTGCCAGCAACGGGGGGGGGTCACTATTTCCTCCCCCCACAGATACGCAGTATTTT CASNGGGSLFPPPTDTQYF
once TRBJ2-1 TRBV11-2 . TGTGCCAGCAGCTTAGGGCAAATAGCGGATGAGCAGTTCTTC CASSLGQIADEQFF
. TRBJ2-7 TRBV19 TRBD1 TGTGCCAGTAGTTCGGACAGGGGCGACTACGAGCAGTACTTC CASSSDRGDYEQYF
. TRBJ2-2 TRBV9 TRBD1 TGTGCCAGCAGCACCGGGGACAGGGTTAACACCGGGGAGCTGTTTTTT CASSTGDRVNTGELFF
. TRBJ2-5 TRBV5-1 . TGCGCCAGCAGGGGTGGCGGAGCCCAAGAGACCCAGTACTTC CASRGGGAQETQYF
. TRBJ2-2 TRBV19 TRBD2 TGTGCCAGTAGTCCCCTAGCGGGAGGGCCTACCGGGGAGCTGTTTTTT CASSPLAGGPTGELFF
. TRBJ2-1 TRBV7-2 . TGTGCCAGCAGCTTAGCAGCGGGCCCTTACAATGAGCAGTTCTTC CASSLAAGPYNEQFF
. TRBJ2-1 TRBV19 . TGTGCCAGTAGTATTGTCGGTTCCTACAATGAGCAGTTCTTC CASSIVGSYNEQFF
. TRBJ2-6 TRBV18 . TGTGCCAGCTCCCCGAGCTGGCAGGCACTTAGCTCTGGGGCCAACGTCCTGACTTTC CASSPSWQALSSGANVLTF
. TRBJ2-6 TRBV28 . TGTGCCAGCAGCTCCCCCCCACCGATTGGGGCCAACGTCCTGACTTTC CASSSPPPIGANVLTF
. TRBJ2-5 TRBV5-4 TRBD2 TGTGCCAGCAGAAGTGGGACTAGCGGGAGGGCCGAAGAGACCCAGTACTTC CASRSGTSGRAEETQYF
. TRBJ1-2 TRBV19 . TGTGCCAGTAGCCCCGCGGGGGGCAGAGGCTATGGCTACACCTTC CASSPAGGRGYGYTF